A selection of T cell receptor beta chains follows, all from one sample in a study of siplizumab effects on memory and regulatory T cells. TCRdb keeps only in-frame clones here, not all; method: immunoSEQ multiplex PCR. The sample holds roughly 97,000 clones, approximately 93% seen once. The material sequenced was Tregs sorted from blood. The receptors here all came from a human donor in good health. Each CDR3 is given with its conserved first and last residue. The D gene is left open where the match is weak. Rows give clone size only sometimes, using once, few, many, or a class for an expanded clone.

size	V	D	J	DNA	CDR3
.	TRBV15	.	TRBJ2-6	TGTGCCACCAGCAGCCGAGCTGGGGCCAACGTCCTGACTTTC	CATSSRAGANVLTF
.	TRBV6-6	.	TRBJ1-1	TGTGCCAGCAGTTACCGGAAGTCGGTCCATACTGAAGCTTTCTTT	CASSYRKSVHTEAFF
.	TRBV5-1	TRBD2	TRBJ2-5	TGCGCCAGCAGCTCGAAATTAGCGGGAGGTTGGTACCAAGAGACCCAGTACTTC	CASSSKLAGGWYQETQYF
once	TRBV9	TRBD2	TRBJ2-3	TGTGCCAGCAGCGTAGGTCTAGCGGGGTACACAGATACGCAGTATTTT	CASSVGLAGYTDTQYF
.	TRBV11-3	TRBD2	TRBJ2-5	TGTGCCAGCAGCTTAGTACTAGCGGGAGTGGGTGAGACCCAGTACTTC	CASSLVLAGVGETQYF
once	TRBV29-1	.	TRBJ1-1	TGCAGCGGGGGGCGCCTCATGAACACTGAAGCTTTCTTT	CSGGRLMNTEAFF
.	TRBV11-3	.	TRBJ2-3	TGTGCCAGCAGCAAGGGGACCACAGATACGCAGTATTTT	CASSKGTTDTQYF
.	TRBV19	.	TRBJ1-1	TGTGCCAGTATTGGAATAACTGAAGCTTTCTTT	CASIGITEAFF
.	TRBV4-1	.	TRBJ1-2	TGCGCCAGCAGCCCCCAGGGAGGGTATGGCTACACCTTC	CASSPQGGYGYTF
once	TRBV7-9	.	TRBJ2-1	TGTGCCAGCAGCGATCTTTGGGCGAGACCCTACAATGAGCAGTTCTTC	CASSDLWARPYNEQFF
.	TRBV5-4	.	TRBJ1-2	TGTGCCAGCAGCTTGGAACTTAGGAGTGGCTACACCTTC	CASSLELRSGYTF
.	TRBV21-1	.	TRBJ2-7	TGTGCCAGCTGCGAGTCGGGGGGCTTAACCTACGAGCAGTACTTC	CASCESGGLTYEQYF
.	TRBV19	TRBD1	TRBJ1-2	TGTGCCAGTAGTATAGTCGGGACAGGGGTTCATGGCTACACCTTC	CASSIVGTGVHGYTF
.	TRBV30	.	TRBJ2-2	TGTGCCTGGAGTCGATGGGACTCAGACACCGGGGAGCTGTTTTTT	CAWSRWDSDTGELFF
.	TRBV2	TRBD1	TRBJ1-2	TGTGCCAGCAGTGAAGGGGTGTGGACAGGACTTCTCAACTATGGCTACACCTTC	CASSEGVWTGLLNYGYTF
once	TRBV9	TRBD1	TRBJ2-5	TGTGCCAGCAGCGTAGGACAGGGGTATCGGGAGACCCAGTACTTC	CASSVGQGYRETQYF
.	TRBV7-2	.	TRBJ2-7	TGTGCCAGCAGCCCCAGCGGCGGGGCGGGGGAGCAGTACTTC	CASSPSGGAGEQYF
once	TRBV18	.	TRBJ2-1	TGTGCCAGCTCACCCCAGCCGGAGGGTGAGCAGTTCTTC	CASSPQPEGEQFF
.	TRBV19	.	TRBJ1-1	TGTGCCAGTAGTGGTTATGGGGGCCCGAACACTGAAGCTTTCTTT	CASSGYGGPNTEAFF
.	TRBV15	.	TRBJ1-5	TGTGCCACCAGCAGAGTTGATCAGCCCCAGCATTTT	CATSRVDQPQHF
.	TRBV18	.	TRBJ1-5	TGTGCCAGCTCACCTTCAGGCGTGGGCAATCAGCCCCAGCATTTT	CASSPSGVGNQPQHF
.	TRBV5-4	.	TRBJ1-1	TGTGCCAGCAGCTTGGATGGGATTGAAGCTTTCTTT	CASSLDGIEAFF
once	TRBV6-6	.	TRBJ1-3	TGTGCCAGCAGTTACTCGGGCAGGGCTCAAAACACCATATATTTT	CASSYSGRAQNTIYF
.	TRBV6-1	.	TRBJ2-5	TGTGCCAGCAGTGAAATTCTCGGGGTTTCGGGAGACTTC	CASSEILGVSGDF
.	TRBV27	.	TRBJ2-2	TGTGCCAGCAGTTTATTCGGGATAGGAACCGGGGAGCTGTTTTTT	CASSLFGIGTGELFF
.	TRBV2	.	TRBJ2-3	TGTGCCAGCAGCCAAAGCACAGATACGCAGTATTTT	CASSQSTDTQYF